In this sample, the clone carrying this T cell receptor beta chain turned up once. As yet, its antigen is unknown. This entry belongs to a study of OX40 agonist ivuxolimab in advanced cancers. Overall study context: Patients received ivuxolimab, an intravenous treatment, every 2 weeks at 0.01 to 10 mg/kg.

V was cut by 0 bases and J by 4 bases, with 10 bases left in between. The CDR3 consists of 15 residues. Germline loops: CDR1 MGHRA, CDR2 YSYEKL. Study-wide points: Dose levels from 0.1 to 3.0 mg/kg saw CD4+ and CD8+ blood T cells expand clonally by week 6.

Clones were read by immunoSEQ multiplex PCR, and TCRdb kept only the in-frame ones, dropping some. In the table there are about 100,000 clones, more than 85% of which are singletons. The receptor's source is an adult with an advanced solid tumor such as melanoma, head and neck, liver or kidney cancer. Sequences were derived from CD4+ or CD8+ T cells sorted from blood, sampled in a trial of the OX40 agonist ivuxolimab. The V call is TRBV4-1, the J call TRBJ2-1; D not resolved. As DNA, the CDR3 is TGCGCCAGCAGCCAAGAATCACAATATTACAATGAGCAGTTCTTC. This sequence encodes CASSQESQYYNEQFF.